This T cell receptor beta chain was found in a study of T cell clonotyping in hematopoietic cell transplantation. Study-wide findings and caveats: Recipient TCR diversity dropped after transplant; expanded clonotypes rose from day 30 to 180.

Samples: about 28 days before transplant, then days 30, 100 and 180 after. Clones were sequenced by immunoSEQ multiplex PCR, and TCRdb holds only the in-frame ones, with some missing. The sample comprises 29,000 or so clones, 80% to 95% of which are singletons, and about 10% rests with the top ten. Per the germline V gene, CDR1 is SGDLS and CDR2 is YYNGEE. V was cut by 2 bases and J by 6 bases, with 14 bases left in between. The CDR3 spans 14 residues. To note about this clone: Antigen specificity is unknown.

This clonotype originated in a female patient aged 45-65 years who had an allogeneic stem cell transplant from a related donor, so the T cells may come from the graft donor. Some clones in this sample may be carry-over from other donors' samples. The V call is TRBV9, the J call TRBJ2-5, with D possibly TRBD1 on 5 matching bases. Sequencing used PBMCs, obtained 100 days after allogeneic stem cell transplant. The CDR3 region has the DNA TGTGCCAGCAGCGTGAACCCCAGGGTCCAGACCCAGTACTTC. This gives the protein CASSVNPRVQTQYF.